This TCR beta chain was sequenced for a study of blood T cells in healthy people across ages. About the research overall: Template switching caught about one barcoded beta molecule for each two T cells. Study-wide points: Both naive CD4+ cell counts and diversity were greater in long-lived donors than in aged donors.

V lost 6 bases to trimming and J lost 4 bases, with 11 bases between them. The CDR3 runs to 13 residues. Next came a second PCR, run for roughly 6 to 11 cycles, which used a sample-barcoded 5' primer along with a J-beta primer mix. Each single sample gave us at least 2.5 million CDR3-containing paired-end reads. One entry per CDR3 protein results from TCRdb running MiXCR on the 5' RACE reads. The data hold roughly 800,000 distinct CDR3 sequences, with about 25% observed a single time. On this clonotype: No antigen is known for it.

This sample was also put to use in a study of T cells of mothers and their children. This second report adds: Per child, roughly 3 million TCR beta CDR3 reads were obtained, against over 9 million per mother.

Sequenced: blood. V and J are TRBV12-3 or TRBV12-4 and TRBJ2-3; the D gene could be TRBD1 or TRBD2 (5 bases each). This TCR derives from a boy younger than 18 in good health. CDR3 residues: CASRILGADTQYF. As DNA, the CDR3 is TGTGCCAGCAGGATTTTGGGGGCAGATACGCAGTATTTT.